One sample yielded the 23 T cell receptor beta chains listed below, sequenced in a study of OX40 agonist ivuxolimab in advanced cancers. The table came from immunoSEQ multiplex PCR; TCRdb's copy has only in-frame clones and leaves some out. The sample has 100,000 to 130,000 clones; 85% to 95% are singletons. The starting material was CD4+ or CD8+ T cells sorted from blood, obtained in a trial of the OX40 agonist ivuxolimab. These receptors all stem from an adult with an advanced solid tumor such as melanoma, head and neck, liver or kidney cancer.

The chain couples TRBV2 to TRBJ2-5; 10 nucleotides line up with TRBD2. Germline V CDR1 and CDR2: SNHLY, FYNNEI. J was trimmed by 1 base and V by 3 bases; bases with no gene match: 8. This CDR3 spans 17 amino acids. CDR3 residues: CASSDRRASGSQETQYF. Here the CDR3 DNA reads TGTGCCAGCAGTGACCGAAGGGCTAGCGGGAGCCAAGAGACCCAGTACTTC.

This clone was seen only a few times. The chain's CDR3 is CAWCGQGGQPQHF. CDR3 in DNA: TGTGCCTGGTGTGGACAGGGAGGACAGCCCCAGCATTTT. This chain uses TRBV30 with TRBJ1-5; the match to TRBD1 covers 8 bases. The CDR3 length is 13 residues. CDR1 and CDR2 (germline): GTSNPN, SVGIG (reference sequence). Trimming took 5 bases from V and 7 from J; bases not matched to a gene: 7.

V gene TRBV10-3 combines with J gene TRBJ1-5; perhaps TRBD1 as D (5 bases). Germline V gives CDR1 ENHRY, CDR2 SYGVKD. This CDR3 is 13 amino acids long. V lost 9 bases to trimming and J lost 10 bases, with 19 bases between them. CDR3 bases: TGTGCCATACGAACAGGCCTATCAGCTCCCCAGCATTTT. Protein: CAIRTGLSAPQHF.

In DNA form, the CDR3 reads TGTGCCAGCAGTTTCGGAGGGTCTGGGGCAGATACGCAGTATTTT. This gives the protein CASSFGGSGADTQYF. The chain links TRBV6-1 to TRBJ2-3; D possibly corresponds to TRBD2 (6 bases). V shed 5 bases and J shed 4 bases, with 16 bases lying between them. Germline V lookup: CDR1 MNHNS, CDR2 SASEGT. This CDR3 contains 15 residues.

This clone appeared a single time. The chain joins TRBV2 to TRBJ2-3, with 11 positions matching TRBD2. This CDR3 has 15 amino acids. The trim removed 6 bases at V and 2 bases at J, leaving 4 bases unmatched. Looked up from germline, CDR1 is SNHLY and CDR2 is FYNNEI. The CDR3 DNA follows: TGTGCCAGCAGGGTAGCGGGGGGGGCCACAGATACGCAGTATTTT. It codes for CASRVAGGATDTQYF.

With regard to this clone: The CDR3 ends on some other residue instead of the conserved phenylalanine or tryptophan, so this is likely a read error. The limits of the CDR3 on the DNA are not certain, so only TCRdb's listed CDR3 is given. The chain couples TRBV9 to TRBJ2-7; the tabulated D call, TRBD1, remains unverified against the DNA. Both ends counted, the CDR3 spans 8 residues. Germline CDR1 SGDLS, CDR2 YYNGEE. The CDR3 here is CAPPGTAE.

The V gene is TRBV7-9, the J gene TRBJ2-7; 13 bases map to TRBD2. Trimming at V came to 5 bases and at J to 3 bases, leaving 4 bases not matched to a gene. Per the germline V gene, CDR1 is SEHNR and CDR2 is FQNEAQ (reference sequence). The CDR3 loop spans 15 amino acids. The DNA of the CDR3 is TGTGCCAGCAGCCTCGGGACTAGCGGGAACTACGAGCAGTACTTC. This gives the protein CASSLGTSGNYEQYF.

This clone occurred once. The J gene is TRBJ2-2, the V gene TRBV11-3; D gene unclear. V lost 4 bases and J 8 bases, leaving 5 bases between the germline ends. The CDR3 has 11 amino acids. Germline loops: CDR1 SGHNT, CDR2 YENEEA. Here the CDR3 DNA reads TGTGCCAGCAGCTACTTGGGGGAGCTGTTTTTT. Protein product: CASSYLGELFF.

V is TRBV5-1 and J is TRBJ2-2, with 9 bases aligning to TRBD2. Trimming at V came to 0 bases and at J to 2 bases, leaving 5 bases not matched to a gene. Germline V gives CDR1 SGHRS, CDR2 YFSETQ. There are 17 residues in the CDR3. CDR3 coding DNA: TGCGCCAGCAGCTTGGAAGGTAGCGGGAGTAACACCGGGGAGCTGTTTTTT. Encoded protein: CASSLEGSGSNTGELFF. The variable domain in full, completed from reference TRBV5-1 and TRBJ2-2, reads KAGVTQTPRYLIKTRGQQVTLSCSPISGHRSVSWYQQTPGQGLQFLFEYFSETQRNKGNFPGRFSGRQFSNSRSEMNVSTLELGDSALYLCASSLEGSGSNTGELFFGEGSRLTVL.

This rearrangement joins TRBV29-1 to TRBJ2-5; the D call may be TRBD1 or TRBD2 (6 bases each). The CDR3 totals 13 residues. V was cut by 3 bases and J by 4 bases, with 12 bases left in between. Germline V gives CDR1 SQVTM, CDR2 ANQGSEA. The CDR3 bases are TGCAGCGTTGAGCGGGACACGGGAGAGACCCAGTACTTC. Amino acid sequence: CSVERDTGETQYF. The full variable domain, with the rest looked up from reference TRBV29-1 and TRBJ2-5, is SAVISQKPSRDICQRGTSLTIQCQVDSQVTMMFWYRQQPGQSLTLIATANQGSEATYESGFVIDKFPISRPNLTFSTLTVSNMSPEDSSIYLCSVERDTGETQYFGPGTRLLVL.

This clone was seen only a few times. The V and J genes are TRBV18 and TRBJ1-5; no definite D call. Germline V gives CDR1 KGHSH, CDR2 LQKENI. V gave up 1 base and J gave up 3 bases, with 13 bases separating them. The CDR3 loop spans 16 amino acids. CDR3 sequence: CASSPLEGNHNQPQHF. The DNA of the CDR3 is TGTGCCAGCTCACCACTCGAGGGAAATCACAATCAGCCCCAGCATTTT.

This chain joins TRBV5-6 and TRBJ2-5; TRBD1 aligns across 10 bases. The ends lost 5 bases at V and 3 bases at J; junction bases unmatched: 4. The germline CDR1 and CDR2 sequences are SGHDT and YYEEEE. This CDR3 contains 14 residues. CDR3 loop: CASRRQGAEETQYF. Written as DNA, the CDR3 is TGTGCCAGCAGAAGACAGGGGGCGGAAGAGACCCAGTACTTC.

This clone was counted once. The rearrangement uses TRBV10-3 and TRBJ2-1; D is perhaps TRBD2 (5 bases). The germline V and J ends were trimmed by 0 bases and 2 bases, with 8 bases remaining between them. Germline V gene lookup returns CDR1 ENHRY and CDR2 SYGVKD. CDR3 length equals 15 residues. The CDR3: CAISESSSPYNEQFF. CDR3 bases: TGTGCCATCAGTGAGTCTTCTAGCCCCTACAATGAGCAGTTCTTC.

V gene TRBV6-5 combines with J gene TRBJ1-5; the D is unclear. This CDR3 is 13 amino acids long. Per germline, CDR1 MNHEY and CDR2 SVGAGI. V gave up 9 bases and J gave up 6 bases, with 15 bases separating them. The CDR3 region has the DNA TGTGCCAGAAGGGAATTAGATCGTCAGCCCCAGCATTTT. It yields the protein CARRELDRQPQHF.

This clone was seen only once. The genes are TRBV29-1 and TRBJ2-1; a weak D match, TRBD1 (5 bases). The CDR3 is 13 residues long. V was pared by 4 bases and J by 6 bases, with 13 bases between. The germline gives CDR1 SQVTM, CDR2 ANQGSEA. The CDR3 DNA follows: TGCAGCGTTGCTGGCAGGGTGGGCAATGAGCAGTTCTTC. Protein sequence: CSVAGRVGNEQFF.

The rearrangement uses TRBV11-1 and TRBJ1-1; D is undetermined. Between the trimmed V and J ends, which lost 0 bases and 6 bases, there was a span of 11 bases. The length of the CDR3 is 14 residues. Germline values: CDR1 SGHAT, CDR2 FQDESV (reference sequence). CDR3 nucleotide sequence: TGTGCCAGCAGCTTAGCGGAGGGCCCCGCTGAAGCTTTCTTT. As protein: CASSLAEGPAEAFF.

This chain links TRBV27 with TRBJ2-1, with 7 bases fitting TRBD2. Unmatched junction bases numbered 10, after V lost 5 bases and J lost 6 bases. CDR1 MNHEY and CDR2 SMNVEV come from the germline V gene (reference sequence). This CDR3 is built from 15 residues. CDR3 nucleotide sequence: TGTGCCAGCAGTCCCACTAGCGTTTACGGCAATGAGCAGTTCTTC. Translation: CASSPTSVYGNEQFF.

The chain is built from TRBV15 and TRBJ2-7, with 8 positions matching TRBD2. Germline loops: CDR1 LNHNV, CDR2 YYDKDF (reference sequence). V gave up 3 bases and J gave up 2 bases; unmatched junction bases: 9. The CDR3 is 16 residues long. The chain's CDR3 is CATSSFRGGATYEQYF. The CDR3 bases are TGTGCCACCAGCAGCTTCCGGGGGGGGGCTACCTACGAGCAGTACTTC.

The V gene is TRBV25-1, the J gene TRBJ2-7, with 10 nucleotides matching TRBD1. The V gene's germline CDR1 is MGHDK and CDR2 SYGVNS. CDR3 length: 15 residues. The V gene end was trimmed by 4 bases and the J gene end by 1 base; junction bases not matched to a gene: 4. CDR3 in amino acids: CASSVTGGFSYEQYF. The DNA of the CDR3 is TGTGCCAGCAGTGTGACAGGGGGCTTTTCCTACGAGCAGTACTTC.

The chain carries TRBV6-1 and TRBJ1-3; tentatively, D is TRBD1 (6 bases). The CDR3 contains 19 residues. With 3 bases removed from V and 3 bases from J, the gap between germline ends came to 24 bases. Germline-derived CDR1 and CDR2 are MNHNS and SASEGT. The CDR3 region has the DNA TGTGCCAGCAGTGATAGTTGGGGGGGCCGGTCCCTTTTTGGAAACACCATATATTTT. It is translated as CASSDSWGGRSLFGNTIYF.

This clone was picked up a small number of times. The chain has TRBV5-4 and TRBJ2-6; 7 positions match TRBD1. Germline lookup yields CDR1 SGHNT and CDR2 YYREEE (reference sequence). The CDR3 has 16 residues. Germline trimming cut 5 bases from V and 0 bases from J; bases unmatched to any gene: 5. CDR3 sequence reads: CASSPPGGSGANVLTF. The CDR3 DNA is TGTGCCAGCAGTCCCCCAGGGGGCTCTGGGGCCAACGTCCTGACTTTC.

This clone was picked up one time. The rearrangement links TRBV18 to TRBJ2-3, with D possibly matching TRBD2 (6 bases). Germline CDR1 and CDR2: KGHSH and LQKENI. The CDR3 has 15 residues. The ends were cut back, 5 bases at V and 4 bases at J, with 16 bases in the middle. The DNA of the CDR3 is TGTGCCAGCTCAAAATTAGCGGTTGGCGCAGATACGCAGTATTTT. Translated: CASSKLAVGADTQYF.

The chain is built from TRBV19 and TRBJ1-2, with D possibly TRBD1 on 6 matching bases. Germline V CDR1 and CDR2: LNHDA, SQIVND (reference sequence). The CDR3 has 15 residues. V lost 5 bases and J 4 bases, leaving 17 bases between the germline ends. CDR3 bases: TGTGCCAGTAGTGTCCGGACAGCTCTCATCTATGGCTACACCTTC. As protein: CASSVRTALIYGYTF.